The 19 T cell receptor beta chains reported below all come from one sample, sequenced in a study of cytomegalovirus exposure and HLA in healthy donors. Repertoires were generated with immunoSEQ multiplex PCR, while TCRdb's copy carries only in-frame clones and drops some. The sample lists more than 130,000 clones, about 91% occurring once. Material for sequencing was PBMCs. The receptors come from a woman aged 18-29 years in good health and CMV-seropositive.

J is TRBJ2-7 and V is TRBV11-2, with a possible D match to TRBD1 (6 bases). The length of the CDR3 is 15 residues. The germline V gene has CDR1 SGHAT and CDR2 FQNNGV. V gave up 5 bases and J gave up 2 bases, with 16 bases separating them. The CDR3 DNA is TGTGCCAGCAGCCCAAAACAGGGATTCCCCTACGAGCAGTACTTC. Protein sequence: CASSPKQGFPYEQYF.

This clone was recorded a few times. This chain uses TRBV5-1 with TRBJ2-1, with TRBD2 identical over 12 bases. The germline V gene has CDR1 SGHRS and CDR2 YFSETQ. V lost 10 bases to trimming and J lost 4 bases; unmatched junction nucleotides: 6. CDR3 length: 14 amino acids. CDR3 in amino acids: CASQTSGRYNEQFF. CDR3 nucleotide sequence: TGCGCCTCCCAGACTAGCGGGAGATACAATGAGCAGTTCTTC.

The chain joins TRBV2 to TRBJ2-3; TRBD2 agrees at 11 bases. CDR3 length: 15 residues. V shed 5 bases, J shed 5 bases, and the junction held 6 bases outside the gene matches. The germline CDR1 and CDR2 sequences are SNHLY and FYNNEI. The CDR3 spells CASSPLAGGGDTQYF. The CDR3 coding sequence is TGTGCCAGCAGTCCGCTAGCGGGAGGAGGAGATACGCAGTATTTT.

The V gene is TRBV10-3, the J gene TRBJ2-1; TRBD1 matches at 8 bases. From germline, CDR1 is ENHRY and CDR2 SYGVKD. V trimming: 0 bases; J trimming: 4 bases; junction bases outside the gene matches: 5. This CDR3 is 16 amino acids long. The CDR3 loop is CAISESSGGTYNEQFF. The CDR3 nucleotides are TGTGCCATCAGTGAGTCGTCAGGGGGCACTTACAATGAGCAGTTCTTC.

V usage is TRBV2 and J usage is TRBJ1-2; D ambiguous. This CDR3 has 16 amino acids. Trimming took off 4 bases at V and 0 bases at J, with 15 bases between the two ends. Germline CDR1 and CDR2: SNHLY and FYNNEI. The CDR3 reads CASSAAPGVSNYGYTF. CDR3 coding DNA: TGTGCCAGCAGTGCTGCTCCGGGAGTATCTAACTATGGCTACACCTTC.

The rearrangement joins TRBV29-1 to TRBJ2-1; D is perhaps TRBD2 (5 bases). The length of the CDR3 is 14 residues. Germline assignment: CDR1 SQVTM and CDR2 ANQGSEA. The V end lost 7 bases, the J end lost 6 bases, and 19 bases lay between the germline ends. The CDR3 coding sequence is TGCAGCGCCCTCCGGGAACCCGAGGCCAATGAGCAGTTCTTC. Translating it yields CSALREPEANEQFF.

The genes are TRBV28 and TRBJ1-5; unclear D gene. The CDR3 contains 16 residues. The germline V gene has CDR1 MDHEN and CDR2 SYDVKM. The V end was cut by 0 bases, the J end by 6 bases, with 15 bases between. This chain's CDR3 is CASSLWSGVWSQPQHF. The DNA for the CDR3 is TGTGCCAGCAGTTTATGGTCCGGAGTTTGGAGTCAGCCCCAGCATTTT. Variable domain in full (rest from reference TRBV28 and TRBJ1-5): DVKVTQSSRYLVKRTGEKVFLECVQDMDHENMFWYRQDPGLGLRLIYFSYDVKMKEKGDIPEGYSVSREKKERFSLILESASTNQTSMYLCASSLWSGVWSQPQHFGDGTRLSIL.

The chain links TRBV7-3 to TRBJ2-2; D is perhaps TRBD1 (6 bases). The CDR3 sequence is 14 residues long. V was cut by 6 bases and J by 1 base, with 9 bases left in between. CDR1 is SGHTA, CDR2 FQGTGA, per germline. DNA of the CDR3: TGTGCCAGCAGAACGACAGGGAACACCGGGGAGCTGTTTTTT. It codes for CASRTTGNTGELFF.

V gene TRBV6-5 combines with J gene TRBJ2-5; 9 bases match TRBD2. CDR3 length: 14 residues. J was trimmed by 4 bases and V by 6 bases; bases with no gene match: 6. Germline CDR1 and CDR2: MNHEY and SVGAGI. In DNA form, the CDR3 reads TGTGCCAGCAGCATGGGACTAGCCCGAGAGACCCAGTACTTC. It specifies CASSMGLARETQYF.

The sample holds one count of this clone. V is TRBV29-1 and J is TRBJ1-2; TRBD1 aligns across 7 bases. CDR1 and CDR2 (germline): SQVTM, ANQGSEA. The J segment lost 2 bases and the V segment lost 5 bases, leaving 8 bases of the junction unmatched. The length of the CDR3 is 14 residues. CDR3 in amino acids: CSVLGDRPNYGYTF. CDR3 bases: TGCAGCGTTCTGGGGGACAGACCGAACTATGGCTACACCTTC.

The genes are TRBV29-1 and TRBJ2-2; tentative D call: TRBD1 (5 bases). The ends were cut back, 6 bases at V and 6 bases at J, with 14 bases in the middle. This CDR3 has 13 residues. Germline V gene data show CDR1 as SQVTM and CDR2 as ANQGSEA. CDR3 region: CSVARGWSGELFF. The CDR3 coding sequence is TGCAGCGTGGCAAGGGGTTGGTCCGGGGAGCTGTTTTTT.

The table lists this clone with a count of one. The chain has TRBV5-1 and TRBJ2-2; TRBD1 matches 7 bases. The CDR3 consists of 15 residues. V shed 6 bases and J 0 bases; nucleotides not matched to a gene: 5. The germline V gene has CDR1 SGHRS and CDR2 YFSETQ. CDR3 nucleotides: TGCGCCAGCAACCCAACAGGGGCGAACACCGGGGAGCTGTTTTTT. Translated, it gives CASNPTGANTGELFF.

The chain couples TRBV5-1 to TRBJ2-7, with D possibly TRBD2 on 6 matching bases. Trimming pared 2 bases from V and 3 bases from J, leaving 15 bases between. Germline V gene lookup returns CDR1 SGHRS and CDR2 YFSETQ. The CDR3 covers 15 residues. As DNA, the CDR3 is TGCGCCAGCAGCTTCGCGCTGACTAGTAACTACGAGCAGTACTTC. The encoded protein is CASSFALTSNYEQYF.

J is TRBJ2-7 and V is TRBV27, with a tentative D call TRBD2 (6 bases). Germline V gives CDR1 MNHEY, CDR2 SMNVEV (reference sequence). V was clipped by 6 bases and J by 1 base, with 13 bases between them. The CDR3 loop spans 14 amino acids. The CDR3 DNA is TGTGCCAGCAGGGGGACTTTAGGATCCTACGAGCAGTACTTC. Its protein is CASRGTLGSYEQYF.

The genes are TRBV4-3 and TRBJ2-2, with 8 bases aligning to TRBD1. With V trimmed by 1 base and J by 5 bases, 9 bases remained unmatched. This CDR3 spans 17 amino acids. The V gene's germline CDR1 is LGHNA and CDR2 YSLEER. The CDR3 region is CASSQASTGDWTGELFF. Here the CDR3 DNA reads TGCGCCAGCAGCCAAGCGTCGACAGGGGATTGGACCGGGGAGCTGTTTTTT.

The genes are TRBV15 and TRBJ2-6, with D unresolved. V dropped 3 bases and J dropped 4 bases, with 13 bases sitting between them. The V gene's germline CDR1 is LNHNV and CDR2 YYDKDF (reference sequence). This CDR3 spans 16 amino acids. The CDR3 region is CATSSALWAGANVLTF. DNA of the CDR3: TGTGCCACCAGCAGCGCTCTCTGGGCCGGGGCCAACGTCCTGACTTTC.

About this clone: This specimen includes other DNA sequences encoding the same CDR3. The chain couples TRBV5-1 to TRBJ2-7; a possible D gene is TRBD1 (6 bases). The germline V gene encodes CDR1 SGHRS and CDR2 YFSETQ. V lost 1 base and J lost 0, with 8 bases in between. The CDR3 spans 14 residues. CDR3 sequence: CASSLTGSSYEQYF. As DNA, the CDR3 is TGCGCCAGCAGCTTGACAGGGAGCTCCTACGAGCAGTACTTC.

The chain recombines TRBV9 with TRBJ2-3; 11 bases map to TRBD2. The CDR3 loop spans 15 amino acids. V trimming: 3 bases; J trimming: 2 bases; junction bases outside the gene matches: 2. Germline lookup yields CDR1 SGDLS and CDR2 YYNGEE. CDR3 bases: TGTGCCAGCAGCGCACTAGCGGGGGTCACAGATACGCAGTATTTT. It yields the protein CASSALAGVTDTQYF.

The chain carries TRBV19 and TRBJ1-2, with TRBD1 matching over 10 bases. Per the germline V gene, CDR1 is LNHDA and CDR2 is SQIVND (reference sequence). J was trimmed by 0 bases and V by 6 bases; bases with no gene match: 7. The CDR3 extends over 16 amino acids. The CDR3 region is CASRRTGGISNYGYTF. CDR3 bases: TGTGCCAGTAGAAGGACAGGGGGGATATCTAACTATGGCTACACCTTC.